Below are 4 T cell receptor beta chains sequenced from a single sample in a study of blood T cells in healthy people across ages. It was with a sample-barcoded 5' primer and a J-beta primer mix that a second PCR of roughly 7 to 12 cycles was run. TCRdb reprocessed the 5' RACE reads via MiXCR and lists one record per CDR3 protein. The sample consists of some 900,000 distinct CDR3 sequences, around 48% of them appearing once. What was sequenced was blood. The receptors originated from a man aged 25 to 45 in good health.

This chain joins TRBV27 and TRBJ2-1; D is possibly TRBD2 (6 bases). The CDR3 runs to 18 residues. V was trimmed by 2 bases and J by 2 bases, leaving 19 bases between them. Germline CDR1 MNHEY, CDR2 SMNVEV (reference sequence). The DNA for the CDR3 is TGTGCCAGCAGTTTAAACTCAGGCGGGGTGGGGGCCTACAATGAGCAGTTCTTC. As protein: CASSLNSGGVGAYNEQFF.

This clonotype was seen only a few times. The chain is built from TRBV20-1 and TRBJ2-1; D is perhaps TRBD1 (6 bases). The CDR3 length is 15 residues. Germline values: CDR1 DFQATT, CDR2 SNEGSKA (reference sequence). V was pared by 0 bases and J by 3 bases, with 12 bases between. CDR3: CSARDFEGHYNEQFF. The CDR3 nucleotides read TGCAGTGCTAGAGATTTCGAGGGACACTACAATGAGCAGTTCTTC.

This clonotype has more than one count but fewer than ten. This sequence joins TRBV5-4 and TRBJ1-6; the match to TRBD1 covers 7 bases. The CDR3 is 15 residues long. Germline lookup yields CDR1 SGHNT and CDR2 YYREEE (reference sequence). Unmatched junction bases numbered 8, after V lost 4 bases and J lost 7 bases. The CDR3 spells CASSMLQGLNSPLHF. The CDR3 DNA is TGTGCCAGCAGCATGCTACAGGGGTTAAATTCACCCCTCCACTTT.

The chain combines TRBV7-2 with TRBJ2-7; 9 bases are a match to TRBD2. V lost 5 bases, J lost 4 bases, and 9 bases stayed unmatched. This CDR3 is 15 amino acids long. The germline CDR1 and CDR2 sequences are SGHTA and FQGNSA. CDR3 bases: TGTGCCAGCAGCAAAAATGGCGGGGGGGCGTACGAGCAGTACTTC. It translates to CASSKNGGGAYEQYF.